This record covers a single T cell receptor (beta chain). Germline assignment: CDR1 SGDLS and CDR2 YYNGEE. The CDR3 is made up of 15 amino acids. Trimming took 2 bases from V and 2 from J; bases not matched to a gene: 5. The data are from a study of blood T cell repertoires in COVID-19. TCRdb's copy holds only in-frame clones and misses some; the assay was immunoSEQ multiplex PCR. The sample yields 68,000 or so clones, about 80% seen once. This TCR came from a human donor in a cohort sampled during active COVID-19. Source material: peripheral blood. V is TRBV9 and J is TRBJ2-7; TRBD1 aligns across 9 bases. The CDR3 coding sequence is TGTGCCAGCAGCGTGGCCGGGACAGGGACCTACGAGCAGTACTTC. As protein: CASSVAGTGTYEQYF.